Given below is one TCR beta chain in context. Antigen unknown. The data stem from a study of tumor-infiltrating lymphocytes in localized non-small cell lung cancer. The CDR3 runs 15 residues. After removal of 6 bases from V and 3 bases from J, the junction contained 6 bases not matched to a gene. Germline V gives CDR1 MNHEY, CDR2 SVGAGI. The study, taken as a whole, reports: Different pieces of the same tissue went to different assays, confounding technical variation with intratumor heterogeneity.

The protocol was immunoSEQ multiplex PCR, while the TCRdb copy is restricted to in-frame clones and leaves out a portion. The table lists about 16,000 clones, roughly 79% of them singletons. The source of this sequence is a human donor with non-small cell lung cancer. The chain recombines TRBV6-5 with TRBJ1-5, with TRBD1 identical over 9 bases. The sequenced sample consisted of lung tumor tissue. CDR3 protein: CASSPGTGNNQPQHF. The CDR3 nucleotides are TGTGCCAGCAGCCCCGGGACAGGGAACAATCAGCCCCAGCATTTT.